Listed below are T cell receptor beta chains from one sample, sequenced in a study of blood T cell repertoires in COVID-19. Clones were read by immunoSEQ multiplex PCR, and TCRdb kept only the in-frame ones, dropping some. The data show about 35,000 clones, about 89% seen once. The specimen was peripheral blood. The receptors were sampled from an elderly man with active COVID-19. The CDR3 runs from the conserved cysteine through the conserved F or W. The D gene is left open where the match is weak. A clone size is listed for some rows: how often the clone was seen (once, few, many), or a class if it is expanded.

clone_size | j_call | d_call | v_call | cdr3_nt | cdr3_aa
- | TRBJ2-1 | - | TRBV7-2 | TGTGCCAGCAGCTTAGCGGGGGGGCTACCCTACAATGAGCAGTTCTTC | CASSLAGGLPYNEQFF
- | TRBJ2-7 | TRBD1 | TRBV4-2 | TGTGCCAGCAGCCCAAGGGACAGGGGAGGGTACGAGCAGTACTTC | CASSPRDRGGYEQYF
- | TRBJ2-2 | - | TRBV9 | TGTGCCAGCAGGCCCGGACTCCTGAACACCGGGGAGCTGTTTTTT | CASRPGLLNTGELFF
few | TRBJ1-4 | - | TRBV6-5 | TGTGCCAGCAGTCGTACACAGGGTCGGGGTGAAAAACTGTTTTTT | CASSRTQGRGEKLFF
- | TRBJ2-3 | TRBD1 | TRBV7-9 | TGTGCCAGCAGCTTGGACAGGGCCTTTGCACTGACAGATACGCAGTATTTT | CASSLDRAFALTDTQYF
- | TRBJ2-7 | - | TRBV18 | TGTGCCAGCTCACCAAACTATTCGTCCTACGAGCAGTACTTC | CASSPNYSSYEQYF
- | TRBJ2-7 | TRBD1 | TRBV5-1 | TGCGCCAGCAGCTTAGACACAGGGGGTCCCTACGAGCAGTACTTC | CASSLDTGGPYEQYF
- | TRBJ1-4 | - | TRBV19 | TGTGCCACCCGGAGGGGTGAAAAACTGTTTTTT | CATRRGEKLFF
- | TRBJ1-1 | - | TRBV10-3 | TGTGCCATCAGTGACGGACAGAACACTGAAGCTTTCTTT | CAISDGQNTEAFF
- | TRBJ2-7 | TRBD1 | TRBV2 | TGTGCCAGCAGGCTCGGGACAGCAGCTTACTTC | CASRLGTAAYF
- | TRBJ2-3 | TRBD2 | TRBV3-1/TRBV3-2 | TGTGCCAGCAGCAATTCGGAGGGACTAGCGGGAGTAAATACGCAGTATTTT | CASSNSEGLAGVNTQYF
- | TRBJ1-1 | TRBD1 | TRBV20-1 | TGCAGTGCTAGTAGGGGGCGGATTAACACTGAAGCTTTCTTT | CSASRGRINTEAFF
- | TRBJ2-5 | - | TRBV15 | TGTGCCACCAGCAGAGTGGGGGCAGAGACCCAGTACTTC | CATSRVGAETQYF
- | TRBJ1-4 | TRBD1 | TRBV7-9 | TGTGCCAGCAGGCCCACCGGGACAGGAGTTAATGAAAAACTGTTTTTT | CASRPTGTGVNEKLFF
- | TRBJ1-3 | - | TRBV7-9 | TGTGCCAGCAGCCCCTCACCGGGTCAATACTCTGGAAACACCATATATTTT | CASSPSPGQYSGNTIYF
once | TRBJ2-7 | TRBD1 | TRBV6-1 | TGTGCCAGCAGTGAAGGCGGACAGGGGAGATACGAGCAGTACTTC | CASSEGGQGRYEQYF
- | TRBJ2-5 | TRBD1 | TRBV28 | TGTGCCAGCAGTTCGTCTTCCTGGGACAGAGAGACCCAGTACTTC | CASSSSSWDRETQYF